This T cell receptor (beta chain) was identified during a study of cytomegalovirus exposure and HLA in healthy donors. Overall study: The 120 validation repertoires were reported in a later analysis to have been generated on the same platform as the roughly 630 first-cohort repertoires. Whole-study results and caveats: Published work reported that the classifier diagnosed cytomegalovirus status with high specificity and sensitivity. Three chains linked to CMV were shown in vitro to be specific for CMV antigens.

Method: immunoSEQ multiplex PCR; TCRdb's copy keeps in-frame clones and lacks some. The table records roughly 150,000 clones, 94% of them present only once. The CDR3 has 14 amino acids. Germline CDR1 is SGHAT and CDR2 is FQNNGV. Deletions cut 1 base from V and 3 bases from J, with 10 bases between. This clone has only a few counts. Its specificity is unknown. This receptor was obtained from a man between 18 and 35 years old in good health and CMV-seropositive. The chain couples TRBV11-2 to TRBJ2-7, with D tentatively TRBD2 (6 bases). Input material: PBMCs. The DNA of the CDR3 is TGTGCCAGCAGCTTAGTCGGGACTGACTACGAGCAGTACTTC. It is translated as CASSLVGTDYEQYF.